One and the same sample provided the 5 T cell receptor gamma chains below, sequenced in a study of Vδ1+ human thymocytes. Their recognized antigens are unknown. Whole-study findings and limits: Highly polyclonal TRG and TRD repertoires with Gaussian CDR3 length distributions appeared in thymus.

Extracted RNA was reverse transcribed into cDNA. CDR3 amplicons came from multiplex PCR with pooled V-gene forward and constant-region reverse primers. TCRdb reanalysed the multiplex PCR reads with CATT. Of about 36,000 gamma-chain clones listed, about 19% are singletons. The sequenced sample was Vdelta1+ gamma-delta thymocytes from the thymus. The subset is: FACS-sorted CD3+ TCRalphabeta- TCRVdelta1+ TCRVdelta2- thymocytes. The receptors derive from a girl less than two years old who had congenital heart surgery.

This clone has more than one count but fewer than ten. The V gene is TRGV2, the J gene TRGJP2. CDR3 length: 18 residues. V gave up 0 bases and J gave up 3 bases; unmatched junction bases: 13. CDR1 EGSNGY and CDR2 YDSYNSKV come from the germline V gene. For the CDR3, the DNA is TGTGCCACCTGGGACGGGCTAGCCTCCAATGGTAGTGATTGGATCAAGACGTTT. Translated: CATWDGLASNGSDWIKTF.

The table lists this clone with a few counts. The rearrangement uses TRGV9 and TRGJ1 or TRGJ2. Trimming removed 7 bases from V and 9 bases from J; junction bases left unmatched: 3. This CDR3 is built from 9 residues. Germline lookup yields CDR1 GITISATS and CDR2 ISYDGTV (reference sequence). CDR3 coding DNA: TGTGCCTTGTGTGTTAAGAAACTCTTT. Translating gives CALCVKKLF.

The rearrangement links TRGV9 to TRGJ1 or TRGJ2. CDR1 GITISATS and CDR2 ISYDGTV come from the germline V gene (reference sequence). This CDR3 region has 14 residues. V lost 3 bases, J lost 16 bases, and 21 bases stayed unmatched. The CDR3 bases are TGTGCCTTGTGGGAGCCCATACCGCGCTATAACATTCTCTTT. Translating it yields CALWEPIPRYNILF.

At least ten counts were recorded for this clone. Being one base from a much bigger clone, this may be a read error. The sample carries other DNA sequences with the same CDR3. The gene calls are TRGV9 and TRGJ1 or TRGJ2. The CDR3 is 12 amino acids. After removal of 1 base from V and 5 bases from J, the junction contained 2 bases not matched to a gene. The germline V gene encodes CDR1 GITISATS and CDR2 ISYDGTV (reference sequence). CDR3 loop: CALWEVHYKKLF. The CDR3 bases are TGTGCCTTGTGGGAGGTACATTATAAGAAACTCTTT.

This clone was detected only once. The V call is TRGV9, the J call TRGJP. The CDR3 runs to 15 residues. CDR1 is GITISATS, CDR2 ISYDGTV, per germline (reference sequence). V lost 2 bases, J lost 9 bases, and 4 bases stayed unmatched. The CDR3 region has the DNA TGTGCCTTGTGGGAGGCGGGGTTGGGCAAAAAAATCAAGGTATTT. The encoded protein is CALWEAGLGKKIKVF.